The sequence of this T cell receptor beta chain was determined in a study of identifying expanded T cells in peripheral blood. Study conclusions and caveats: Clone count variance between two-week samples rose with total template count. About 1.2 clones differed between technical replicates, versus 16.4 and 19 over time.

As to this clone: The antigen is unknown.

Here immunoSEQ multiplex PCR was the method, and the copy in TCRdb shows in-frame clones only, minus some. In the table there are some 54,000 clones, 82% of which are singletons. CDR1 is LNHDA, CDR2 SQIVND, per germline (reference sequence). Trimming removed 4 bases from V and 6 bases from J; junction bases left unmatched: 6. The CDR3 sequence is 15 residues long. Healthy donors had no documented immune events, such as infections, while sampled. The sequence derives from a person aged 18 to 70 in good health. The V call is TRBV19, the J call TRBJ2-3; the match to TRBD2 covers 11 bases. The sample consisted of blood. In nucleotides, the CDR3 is TGTGCCAGTAGTAGGACTAGCGGGCTCGGCGATACGCAGTATTTT. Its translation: CASSRTSGLGDTQYF.